This section outlines one T cell receptor beta chain sequence together with its context. This table comes from immunoSEQ multiplex PCR, and its TCRdb copy is limited to in-frame clones, with some not included. The sample consists of about 130,000 clones, over 85% of them appearing once. Germline V gene data show CDR1 as SGHAT and CDR2 as FQNNGV. The V end lost 2 bases, the J end lost 8 bases, and 12 bases lay between the germline ends. This CDR3 has 13 amino acids. The data were taken from a study of T cell responses to AZD1222 COVID-19 vaccine. As for the study in general: Pooled samples include second doses given at about 4 or 12 weeks.

V gene TRBV11-2 combines with J gene TRBJ1-2; D gene uncertain. Sequenced material: peripheral blood, taken on day 0 of AZD1222 vaccination. The TCR originated in an adult in good health. Here the CDR3 reads CASSLSGVEGYTF. The CDR3 nucleotides are TGTGCCAGCAGCTTATCTGGGGTTGAGGGCTACACCTTC.